The present T cell receptor beta chain was sequenced within a study of lymphopenia after photon versus proton radiotherapy. The V and J ends lost 6 bases and 3 bases, in that order; junction bases with no gene match: 4. Per the germline V gene, CDR1 is MDHEN and CDR2 is SYDVKM. The CDR3 totals 14 residues. Whole-study results and caveats: After lymphocyte nadir, photon-treated repertoires showed oligoclonal expansion, especially CD8+ Temra. Authors raise, but do not show, better survival with proton therapy. Relative stability marked proton patients; photon patients lost diversity and naive cells.

In the case of this clone: What it binds is unknown.

Here immunoSEQ multiplex PCR was the method, and the copy in TCRdb shows in-frame clones only, minus some. The repertoire holds 50,000 to 75,000 clones, with 75% to 90% as singletons. This TCR came from a man between 35 and 55 years old with gastric cancer. The chain recombines TRBV28 with TRBJ2-7; 11 bases align to TRBD2. The material sequenced was peripheral blood, taken from a patient treated with photon-based radiotherapy. The CDR3 region has the DNA TGTGCCAGCAGGCCTAGCGGGGGGAGCTACGAGCAGTACTTC. It encodes CASRPSGGSYEQYF.